This T cell receptor (beta chain) comes out of a study of OX40 agonist ivuxolimab in advanced cancers. TCRdb keeps only in-frame clones here, not all; method: immunoSEQ multiplex PCR. Of 52,000 or so clones listed, roughly 84% are singletons. This clone was seen more than once but under ten times. Sample: CD4+ or CD8+ T cells sorted from blood, taken in a trial of the OX40 agonist ivuxolimab. The receptor comes from an adult with an advanced solid tumor such as melanoma, head and neck, liver or kidney cancer.

The DNA of the CDR3 is TGTGCCAGCAGACATATAGATGGGGAGACCCAGTACTTC. Protein: CASRHIDGETQYF. The chain combines TRBV7-2 with TRBJ2-5; D remains unclear. There are 13 residues in the CDR3. V lost 6 bases to trimming and J lost 5 bases, with 13 bases between them. Germline V gene lookup returns CDR1 SGHTA and CDR2 FQGNSA.